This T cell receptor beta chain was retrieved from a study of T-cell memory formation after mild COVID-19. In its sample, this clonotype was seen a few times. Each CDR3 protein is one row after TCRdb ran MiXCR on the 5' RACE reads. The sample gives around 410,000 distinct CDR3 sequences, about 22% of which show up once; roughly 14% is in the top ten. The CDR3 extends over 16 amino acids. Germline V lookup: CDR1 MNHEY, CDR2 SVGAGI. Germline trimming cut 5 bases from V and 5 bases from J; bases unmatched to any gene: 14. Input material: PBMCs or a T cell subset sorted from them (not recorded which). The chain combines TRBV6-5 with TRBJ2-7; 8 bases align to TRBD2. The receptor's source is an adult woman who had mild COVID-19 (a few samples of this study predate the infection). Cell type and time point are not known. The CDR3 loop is CASSRSQGLVFDEQYF. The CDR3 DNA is TGTGCCAGCAGTCGCAGCCAGGGACTAGTATTTGACGAGCAGTACTTC.